A single sample is the source of the 13 T cell receptor beta chains below, sequenced in a study of beta chain features in type 1 diabetes. Findings and caveats of the study: Significant though moderate, a shortening of TCRB CDR3s appeared in all four CD4+ subsets of Type 1 diabetes patients.

The whole isolated RNA underwent reverse transcription, so sequencing captured expressed TCRB transcripts. Clones were read by immunoSEQ multiplex PCR, and TCRdb kept only the in-frame ones, dropping some. This table has hundreds of thousands of clones, around an eighth appearing once. No antigen has been identified for these receptors. Sample: naive CD4+ T cells from blood. All receptors come from a man between 18 and 29 years old with type 1 diabetes.

The V call is TRBV7-9, the J call TRBJ1-4, with D hard to call. There are 16 residues in the CDR3. Germline values: CDR1 SEHNR, CDR2 FQNEAQ (reference sequence). Trimming left V 4 bases short and J 0 bases short, with 12 bases between. The CDR3 spells CASSSPRDATNEKLFF. DNA for the CDR3: TGTGCCAGCAGCTCCCCCCGGGATGCAACTAATGAAAAACTGTTTTTT. Combining the CDR3 with reference TRBV7-9 and TRBJ1-4 gives the whole variable domain DTGVSQNPRHKITKRGQNVTFRCDPISEHNRLYWYRQTLGQGPEFLTYFQNEAQLEKSRLLSDRFSAERPKGSFSTLEIQRTEQGDSAMYLCASSSPRDATNEKLFFGSGTQLSVL.

This clone was counted a few times. The chain recombines TRBV6-6 with TRBJ2-5; unclear D gene. Germline-derived CDR1 and CDR2 are MNHNY and SVGAGI (reference sequence). The CDR3 runs to 13 residues. Trimming shortened V by 0 bases and J by 0 bases, and 2 bases separated the two germline ends. CDR3 nucleotide sequence: TGTGCCAGCAGTTACTCGTACCAAGAGACCCAGTACTTC. It specifies CASSYSYQETQYF.

This clone came up a few times. This chain connects TRBV7-9 to TRBJ1-4, with D maybe TRBD1 (6 bases). Trimming cost V 2 bases and J 11 bases, with 15 bases left between them. This CDR3 spans 14 amino acids. Germline V gene lookup returns CDR1 SEHNR and CDR2 FQNEAQ (reference sequence). DNA for the CDR3: TGTGCCAGCAGCTTAATCGGGGGCGCCGTTAAACTGTTTTTT. It yields the protein CASSLIGGAVKLFF.

The chain carries TRBV6-5 and TRBJ1-2, with a weak D call TRBD1 (5 bases). This CDR3 has 14 amino acids. Germline V gives CDR1 MNHEY, CDR2 SVGAGI. Trimming shortened V by 4 bases and J by 3 bases, and 12 bases separated the two germline ends. The CDR3 DNA reads TGTGCCAGCAGTTCAGCAGGGTATGACTATGGCTACACCTTC. Translated, it gives CASSSAGYDYGYTF.

The gene calls are TRBV18 and TRBJ2-1; 11 bases match TRBD1. CDR3 length: 16 amino acids. Trimming at V came to 3 bases and at J to 8 bases, leaving 9 bases not matched to a gene. Germline V CDR1 and CDR2: KGHSH, LQKENI. The CDR3 nucleotides read TGTGCCAGCTCACCCGGACAGGGGGCGCGTAGTGATGAGCAGTTCTTC. It is translated as CASSPGQGARSDEQFF. Complete variable domain (other parts from reference TRBV18 and TRBJ2-1): NAGVMQNPRHLVRRRGQEARLRCSPMKGHSHVYWYRQLPEEGLKFMVYLQKENIIDESGMPKERFSAEFPKEGPSILRIQQVVRGDSAAYFCASSPGQGARSDEQFFGPGTRLTVL.

The chain combines TRBV30 with TRBJ1-5, with D unresolved. The length of the CDR3 is 13 residues. The V and J ends lost 4 bases and 3 bases respectively, with 10 bases between them. Per germline, CDR1 GTSNPN and CDR2 SVGIG (reference sequence). This chain's CDR3 is CAWNRQPNQPQHF. The CDR3, as DNA: TGTGCCTGGAACCGGCAGCCCAATCAGCCCCAGCATTTT.

This clone has only a few counts. Other DNA sequences in the sample encode the same CDR3. The gene calls are TRBV16 and TRBJ2-5; D gene uncertain. Trimming shortened V by 2 bases and J by 5 bases, and 3 bases separated the two germline ends. The CDR3 is 11 amino acids. Germline loops: CDR1 KGHSY, CDR2 FQNENV. The CDR3 sequence is CASSQQETQYF. In DNA, the CDR3 is TGTGCCAGCAGCCAACAGGAGACCCAGTACTTC. The entire variable domain, with the rest obtained from reference TRBV16 and TRBJ2-5, is as follows: GEEVAQTPKHLVRGEGQKAKLYCAPIKGHSYVFWYQQVLKNEFKFLISFQNENVFDETGMPKERFSAKCLPNSPCSLEIQATKLEDSAVYFCASSQQETQYFGPGTRLLVL.

This clone was seen more than once but under ten times. J is TRBJ2-7 and V is TRBV18; 12 bases line up with TRBD2. Germline V gene sequence: CDR1 KGHSH, CDR2 LQKENI. With 3 bases clipped from V and 4 bases from J, the junction kept 10 bases outside the gene matches. There are 17 residues in the CDR3. The CDR3 DNA is TGTGCCAGCTCACCCTCCGGCCCCGGGACTAGCGGGTACGAGCAGTACTTC. Translated: CASSPSGPGTSGYEQYF.

This clone was detected only a few times. The chain couples TRBV7-2 to TRBJ2-5, with D possibly matching TRBD1 (5 bases). Between the trimmed V and J ends, which lost 7 bases and 2 bases, there was a span of 17 bases. The CDR3 sequence is 15 residues long. Germline CDR1 is SGHTA and CDR2 is FQGNSA. The CDR3 DNA sequence: TGTGCCAGCACCAGTAGCAGGAGACAGCAAGAGACCCAGTACTTC. It translates to CASTSSRRQQETQYF.

This clone was recorded a few times. This chain connects TRBV27 to TRBJ2-1, with D perhaps matching TRBD2 (6 bases). The CDR3 extends over 14 amino acids. Looked up from germline, CDR1 is MNHEY and CDR2 is SMNVEV (reference sequence). The germline V and J ends were trimmed by 5 bases and 10 bases, with 18 bases remaining between them. CDR3 sequence reads: CASSLRDSPREQFF. The CDR3 bases are TGTGCCAGCAGTCTCCGGGACTCCCCAAGGGAGCAGTTCTTC.

The J gene is TRBJ1-1, the V gene TRBV6-5; TRBD1 is a possible D gene (5 bases). The germline V and J ends were trimmed by 5 bases and 3 bases, with 13 bases remaining between them. CDR1 is MNHEY and CDR2 is SVGAGI in the germline V gene. The CDR3 totals 14 residues. The CDR3 sequence is CASSRQPADTEAFF. CDR3 DNA sequence: TGTGCCAGCAGTCGACAGCCGGCGGACACTGAAGCTTTCTTT.

A few counts support this clone. The chain uses TRBV6-1 and TRBJ1-2; no firm D call. The V gene's germline CDR1 is MNHNS and CDR2 SASEGT. The CDR3 extends over 13 amino acids. V gave up 8 bases and J gave up 2 bases, with 12 bases separating them. CDR3 residues: CASGSGNNYGYTF. CDR3 sequence (DNA): TGTGCCAGCGGGTCCGGGAACAACTATGGCTACACCTTC.

J is TRBJ2-3 and V is TRBV7-2; D is unclear. Germline V CDR1 and CDR2: SGHTA, FQGNSA. V lost 2 bases to trimming and J lost 0 bases, with 12 bases between them. The CDR3 spans 16 residues. CDR3 sequence (DNA): TGTGCCAGCAGCTTATGGTCAGGAACTAGCACAGATACGCAGTATTTT. This translates into CASSLWSGTSTDTQYF.